The 25 T cell receptor beta chains in this list originate from one sample, sequenced in a study of sequential checkpoint blockade in melanoma. The repertoire was sequenced with immunoSEQ multiplex PCR; TCRdb's copy has only in-frame clones and lacks some. The data hold some 5,100 clones, with about a quarter observed a single time. Treatment described: randomized to nivolumab then ipilimumab (arm A) or the reverse (arm B). The sample in question was tumor tissue (inferred from file names), obtained from a patient given nivolumab and ipilimumab in sequence. The receptors shown here come from a human donor with melanoma.

The chain combines TRBV28 with TRBJ1-5; maybe TRBD1 (5 bases). Germline V gives CDR1 MDHEN, CDR2 SYDVKM. CDR3 length: 16 residues. V was shortened by 1 base and J by 0 bases, with 10 bases between the two germline ends. The CDR3 sequence is CASSLLGGISNQPQHF. The CDR3 DNA reads TGTGCCAGCAGTTTATTGGGGGGAATTAGCAATCAGCCCCAGCATTTT.

This clone showed up just a few times. The chain has TRBV30 and TRBJ1-4; perhaps TRBD1 as D (6 bases). CDR3 length: 15 amino acids. The germline V gene has CDR1 GTSNPN and CDR2 SVGIG (reference sequence). Trimming stripped 2 bases from V and 5 bases from J, with 15 bases between. Written as DNA, the CDR3 is TGTGCCTGGAGTAAGGGGGAGTTAATAAATGAAAAACTGTTTTTT. This sequence encodes CAWSKGELINEKLFF.

The rearrangement joins TRBV25-1 to TRBJ2-7, with a weak D call TRBD2 (7 bases). V was pared by 4 bases and J by 0 bases, with 10 bases between. The length of the CDR3 is 14 residues. Germline V gene sequence: CDR1 MGHDK, CDR2 SYGVNS. The CDR3: CASSVGGLSYEQYF. The CDR3 DNA reads TGTGCCAGCAGTGTGGGGGGGCTCTCCTACGAGCAGTACTTC.

This clone was seen more than once but under ten times. This chain joins TRBV4-1 and TRBJ1-4; 9 bases are shared with TRBD1. This CDR3 comprises 15 residues. V was pared by 1 base and J by 8 bases, with 5 bases of the junction left unmatched. CDR1 and CDR2 from the germline V gene are MGHRA and YSYEKL. Here the CDR3 DNA reads TGCGCCAGCAGCCAAGTTGACAGGGGGAGGGAAAAACTGTTTTTT. Its translation is CASSQVDRGREKLFF.

The chain recombines TRBV28 with TRBJ2-7; D might be TRBD1 (6 bases). Germline V gene data show CDR1 as MDHEN and CDR2 as SYDVKM. Trimming cost V 5 bases and J 7 bases, with 18 bases left between them. The CDR3 is 14 residues long. The DNA for the CDR3 is TGTGCCAGCAGTGCCTCTGACAGGCCCTGGGAGCAGTACTTC. It is translated as CASSASDRPWEQYF. Full variable domain (outside the CDR3, taken from reference TRBV28 and TRBJ2-7): DVKVTQSSRYLVKRTGEKVFLECVQDMDHENMFWYRQDPGLGLRLIYFSYDVKMKEKGDIPEGYSVSREKKERFSLILESASTNQTSMYLCASSASDRPWEQYFGPGTRLTVT.

This CDR3 is CASSYPGTAEKGEAFF. The CDR3, as DNA: TGTGCCAGCAGTTACCCTGGGACAGCCGAGAAAGGTGAAGCTTTCTTT. The J gene is TRBJ1-1, the V gene TRBV6-8; 7 bases map to TRBD1. The CDR3 has 16 residues. The trim removed 2 bases at V and 7 bases at J, leaving 13 bases unmatched. Per germline, CDR1 MNHGY and CDR2 SAAAGT.

This clone was counted between two and nine times. The V and J genes are TRBV6-8 and TRBJ2-3; 9 bases match TRBD1. Germline assignment: CDR1 MNHGY and CDR2 SAAAGT. The CDR3 loop spans 16 amino acids. The V segment lost 5 bases and the J segment 3 bases; nucleotides outside the gene matches: 9. For the CDR3, the DNA is TGTGCCAGCAGTGGGAGGGACAGGGAATCGACAGATACGCAGTATTTT. This codes for CASSGRDRESTDTQYF.

This clone was seen more than once but under ten times. The chain employs TRBV9 and TRBJ2-3; D is unresolved. Germline lookup yields CDR1 SGDLS and CDR2 YYNGEE. The V end lost 2 bases, the J end lost 2 bases, and 12 bases lay between the germline ends. This CDR3 region has 15 residues. In DNA form, the CDR3 reads TGTGCCAGCAGCGTGACGGACGGACCCACAGATACGCAGTATTTT. Translated: CASSVTDGPTDTQYF.

This clone has more than one count but fewer than ten. The chain links TRBV11-3 to TRBJ2-7; 11 bases are shared with TRBD2. From germline, CDR1 is SGHNT and CDR2 YENEEA. This CDR3 is 15 amino acids long. V shed 6 bases and J 2 bases; nucleotides not matched to a gene: 6. As DNA, the CDR3 is TGTGCCAGCAGTCCCACTAGCGGGAGTCCCTACGAGCAGTACTTC. This translates into CASSPTSGSPYEQYF.

The table lists this clone with a few counts. This likely stems from a read error, as it lies one base from a far larger clone. The chain employs TRBV23-1 and TRBJ2-7, with 8 positions matching TRBD2. TRBV23-1 is noted as an ORF with a role that remains uncertain. The CDR3 is made up of 14 amino acids. V lost 6 bases and J lost 5; bases outside the gene matches: 9. The CDR3 loop is CASSPLPGLDEQYF. The CDR3 region has the DNA TGCGCCAGCAGCCCCCTTCCGGGACTAGACGAGCAGTACTTC.

This clone is classed as medium-sized. This chain joins TRBV9 and TRBJ2-5; no definite D call. The V end was cut by 3 bases, the J end by 3 bases, with 6 bases between. The germline gives CDR1 SGDLS, CDR2 YYNGEE. The CDR3 has 12 residues. CDR3 DNA: TGTGCCAGCAGCGGCGACAAAGAGACCCAGTACTTC. This codes for CASSGDKETQYF.

This clone appeared a few times. The chain employs TRBV28 and TRBJ1-5; TRBD1 might be the D (6 bases). The CDR3 extends over 15 amino acids. CDR1 is MDHEN, CDR2 SYDVKM, per germline. The germline V and J ends were trimmed by 4 bases and 7 bases, with 17 bases remaining between them. In DNA, the CDR3 is TGTGCCAGCAGTTCCCTGACAGGTCCTAGGCAGCCCCAGCATTTT. The encoded protein is CASSSLTGPRQPQHF.

DNA of the CDR3: TGTGCCAGCAGCCAAGTAACGGGGACCTCCTACGAGCAGTACTTC. This sequence encodes CASSQVTGTSYEQYF. The rearrangement links TRBV16 to TRBJ2-7; D is perhaps TRBD1 or TRBD2 (5 bases each). The CDR3 has 15 amino acids. Germline values: CDR1 KGHSY, CDR2 FQNENV. Trimming left V 2 bases short and J 0 bases short, with 11 bases between.

This clone was seen a handful of times. A far more abundant clone sits one base away, making this likely a read error. The V gene is TRBV4-1, the J gene TRBJ2-7; 8 nucleotides match TRBD2. Germline values: CDR1 MGHRA, CDR2 YSYEKL. The CDR3 contains 14 residues. The V and J ends lost 4 bases and 5 bases, in that order; junction bases with no gene match: 7. CDR3 bases: TGCGCCAGCAGCCCCCTTCCGGGACTAGACGAGCAGTACTTC. As protein: CASSPLPGLDEQYF.

The J gene is TRBJ2-7, the V gene TRBV19; 7 nucleotides line up with TRBD2. There are 17 residues in the CDR3. Per germline, CDR1 LNHDA and CDR2 SQIVND (reference sequence). The ends lost 5 bases at V and 3 bases at J; junction bases unmatched: 16. CDR3 in amino acids: CASSPWGTGRFIYEQYF. The CDR3 DNA reads as TGTGCCAGTAGTCCATGGGGTACCGGGAGGTTTATCTACGAGCAGTACTTC.

This clone is classed as medium-sized (0.01 to 0.1%). The rearrangement links TRBV11-3 to TRBJ1-5, with a possible D match to TRBD1 (6 bases). V was pared by 4 bases and J by 1 base, with 11 bases between. Germline CDR1 and CDR2: SGHNT and YENEEA. The CDR3 loop spans 15 amino acids. The CDR3 DNA sequence: TGTGCCAGCAGCTCTCAGGACAGAAGCAATCAGCCCCAGCATTTT. Protein product: CASSSQDRSNQPQHF.

This clone was recorded a few times. This rearrangement joins TRBV28 to TRBJ2-1, with TRBD2 matching 11 bases. Looked up from germline, CDR1 is MDHEN and CDR2 is SYDVKM. Trimming cost V 2 bases and J 7 bases; bases outside gene matches: 4. The CDR3 length is 15 residues. This CDR3 is CASSLASGRLNEQFF. The CDR3 DNA sequence: TGTGCCAGCAGTTTAGCTAGCGGGAGGTTGAATGAGCAGTTCTTC.

This clone has more than one count but fewer than ten. DNA for the CDR3: TGTGCCTGGCAGAACGGACAGGGTCTCAATCAGCCCCAGCATTTT. Protein product: CAWQNGQGLNQPQHF. The V call is TRBV30, the J call TRBJ1-5, with 8 bases fitting TRBD1. V lost 5 bases to trimming and J lost 3 bases; unmatched junction nucleotides: 9. The V gene's germline CDR1 is GTSNPN and CDR2 SVGIG (reference sequence). The CDR3 loop spans 15 amino acids.

The V gene is TRBV18, the J gene TRBJ2-2; perhaps TRBD1 as D (6 bases). With 4 bases removed from V and 0 bases from J, the gap between germline ends came to 9 bases. This CDR3 region has 15 residues. Germline V gene sequence: CDR1 KGHSH, CDR2 LQKENI. CDR3 amino acids: CASSLRQANTGELFF. Written as DNA, the CDR3 is TGTGCCAGCTCACTAAGACAGGCGAACACCGGGGAGCTGTTTTTT. The full variable domain, completed using reference TRBV18 and TRBJ2-2, is NAGVMQNPRHLVRRRGQEARLRCSPMKGHSHVYWYRQLPEEGLKFMVYLQKENIIDESGMPKERFSAEFPKEGPSILRIQQVVRGDSAAYFCASSLRQANTGELFFGEGSRLTVL.

This clone came up a few times. This chain uses TRBV6-8 with TRBJ2-7; D is undetermined. The CDR3 has 13 amino acids. CDR1 is MNHGY, CDR2 SAAAGT, per germline. Trimming pared 4 bases from V and 5 bases from J, leaving 12 bases between. The CDR3: CASSLGKLHEQYF. CDR3 DNA sequence: TGTGCCAGCAGTTTGGGGAAGCTTCACGAGCAGTACTTC.

The gene calls are TRBV9 and TRBJ2-1, with 8 bases identical to TRBD2. The V gene end was trimmed by 2 bases and the J gene end by 4 bases; junction bases not matched to a gene: 5. CDR1 and CDR2 from the germline V gene are SGDLS and YYNGEE. This CDR3 region has 15 residues. The CDR3 DNA reads TGTGCCAGCAGCGTCAGTACTAGCGGATACAATGAGCAGTTCTTC. Amino acid sequence: CASSVSTSGYNEQFF.

This chain links TRBV6-8 with TRBJ2-1; no clear D. The V gene's germline CDR1 is MNHGY and CDR2 SAAAGT. Trimming shortened V by 6 bases and J by 11 bases, and 20 bases separated the two germline ends. This CDR3 comprises 14 residues. CDR3 protein: CASRDSTLGSKQFF. In nucleotides, the CDR3 is TGTGCCAGCAGAGACTCCACCCTAGGATCCAAGCAGTTCTTC.

This clone was picked up a small number of times. V usage is TRBV6-8 and J usage is TRBJ2-3, with 9 positions matching TRBD2. V dropped 5 bases and J dropped 1; count of bases not matched to a gene: 4. CDR1 and CDR2 from the germline V gene are MNHGY and SAAAGT. CDR3 length: 15 amino acids. In DNA, the CDR3 is TGTGCCAGCAGTGAGTCTAGCGGGGGCACAGATACGCAGTATTTT. Protein: CASSESSGGTDTQYF.

This clone is classed as medium-sized (0.01 to 0.1%). The chain recombines TRBV15 with TRBJ1-5; D ambiguous. V was clipped by 0 bases and J by 6 bases, with 15 bases between them. This CDR3 has 16 residues. Germline assignment: CDR1 LNHNV and CDR2 YYDKDF (reference sequence). DNA of the CDR3: TGTGCCACCAGCAGAGATTATGGAGGTAACGGTCAGCCCCAGCATTTT. This codes for CATSRDYGGNGQPQHF.

This sequence joins TRBV28 and TRBJ2-3; TRBD2 might be the D (5 bases). The CDR3 covers 12 residues. Germline assignment: CDR1 MDHEN and CDR2 SYDVKM. V was shortened by 2 bases and J by 8 bases, with 8 bases between the two germline ends. CDR3 protein: CASSLNRGTQYF. Written as DNA, the CDR3 is TGTGCCAGCAGTTTAAACCGGGGTACGCAGTATTTT.